The rows below give T cell receptor beta chains drawn from one sample of a study of lymphopenia after photon versus proton radiotherapy. Profiled with immunoSEQ multiplex PCR; TCRdb holds only in-frame clones, not every one. The sample includes roughly 35,000 clones, roughly 84% seen only once; the top ten take roughly 3%. Source: peripheral blood, taken from a patient treated with photon-based radiotherapy. Receptors originate from a middle-aged man with gastric cancer. The CDR3 runs from the conserved cysteine through the conserved F or W. A D gene is named only where the DNA matches it firmly. Clone size appears in some rows only: once, few, many, or a class for an expanded clone.

abundance | d_gene | j_gene | v_gene | CDR3aa | CDR3nt
NA | NA | TRBJ1-2 | TRBV6-5 | CASSYSRGDGYTF | TGTGCCAGCAGTTACTCACGGGGGGATGGCTACACCTTC
once | TRBD2 | TRBJ2-3 | TRBV30 | CAWSVGAGYTDTQYF | TGTGCCTGGAGTGTAGGAGCGGGGTACACAGATACGCAGTATTTT
NA | TRBD2 | TRBJ2-7 | TRBV15 | CATRRLAGETYEQYF | TGTGCCACCAGAAGACTAGCGGGTGAAACCTACGAGCAGTACTTC
NA | NA | TRBJ1-4 | TRBV7-2 | CASSFEPYGEKLFF | TGTGCCAGCAGCTTTGAACCCTACGGTGAAAAACTGTTTTTT
NA | NA | TRBJ2-1 | TRBV7-9 | CASSFEGSSYNEQFF | TGTGCCAGCAGCTTCGAGGGGAGCTCCTACAATGAGCAGTTCTTC
few | NA | TRBJ2-7 | TRBV18 | CASSLIMGEQYF | TGTGCCAGCTCACTCATTATGGGCGAGCAGTACTTC
NA | NA | TRBJ2-1 | TRBV5-4 | CASSPAPGNNEQFF | TGTGCCAGCAGCCCAGCTCCAGGGAACAATGAGCAGTTCTTC
NA | NA | TRBJ1-1 | TRBV19 | CASSTSFRGNTEAFF | TGTGCCAGTAGTACTAGTTTCAGGGGGAACACTGAAGCTTTCTTT
NA | TRBD2 | TRBJ2-2 | TRBV5-1 | CASSQSGTNTGELFF | TGCGCCAGCAGCCAGAGCGGGACCAACACCGGGGAGCTGTTTTTT
medium-sized | NA | TRBJ1-2 | TRBV10-3 | CAISESKGSGYGYTF | TGTGCCATCAGTGAGTCCAAGGGGTCGGGGTATGGCTACACCTTC
NA | TRBD2 | TRBJ2-1 | TRBV5-1 | CASSYRLAGGTGEQFF | TGCGCCAGCAGCTATCGACTAGCGGGAGGTACAGGGGAGCAGTTCTTC